The clone carrying this T cell receptor beta chain was recorded a few times. Trimming took 1 base from V and 3 from J, leaving 4 bases between them. Germline CDR1 is LGHDT and CDR2 is YNNKEL (reference sequence). There are 12 residues in the CDR3. This sample is part of a study of T-cell memory formation after mild COVID-19. Using its own MiXCR run on the 5' RACE reads, TCRdb lists one record per CDR3 protein. The sample has about 350,000 distinct CDR3 sequences; around 27% are singletons. The chain employs TRBV3-1 and TRBJ2-7; D not resolved. This receptor was identified in an adult woman who had mild COVID-19 (a few samples of this study predate the infection). Cell type and time point are not known. Source material: PBMCs or a T cell subset sorted from them (not recorded which). Written as DNA, the CDR3 is TGTGCCAGCAGCCAAGGCAGCTACGAGCAGTACTTC. This translates into CASSQGSYEQYF.